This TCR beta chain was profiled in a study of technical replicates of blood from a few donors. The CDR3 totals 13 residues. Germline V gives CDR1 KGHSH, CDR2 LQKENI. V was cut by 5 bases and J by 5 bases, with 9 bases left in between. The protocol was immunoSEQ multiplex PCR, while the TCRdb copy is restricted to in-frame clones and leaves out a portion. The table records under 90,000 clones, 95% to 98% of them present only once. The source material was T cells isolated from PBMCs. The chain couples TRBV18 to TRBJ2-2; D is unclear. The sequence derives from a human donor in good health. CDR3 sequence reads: CASSSSLTGELFF. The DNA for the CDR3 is TGTGCCAGCTCATCGAGTCTTACCGGGGAGCTGTTTTTT.